Reported below is one TCR beta chain. This clonotype has more than one count but fewer than ten. The antigen this receptor binds is unknown. Base qualities are not recorded, but no much larger clone differs from it by a single base. Libraries were built with RT-PCR. Instrument used: Illumina HiSeq 2500. TCRdb trimmed public reads at Q25 via fastp, called clones via MiXCR and kept in-frame beta chains. Rows matching on CDR3 protein sequence are summarized as one entry with the most common DNA and genes. The sample table holds about 780,000 distinct CDR3 sequences, of which 18% were seen once. About a tenth of the sample lies in the top ten. The CDR3 contains 15 residues, cysteine and phenylalanine counted. Only CDR3 DNA is held: 45 bases, read in frame from base 1. V and J are truncated by 2 bases and 1 base respectively, leaving an intervening sequence of 12 bases. The germline V gene yields ENHRY for CDR1 and SYGVKD for CDR2.

The sample is drawn from a study of response to subunit inactivated influenza vaccine (dated by TCRdb to the late 2010s). About the study as a whole: Deep quantitative profiling of the T cell receptor repertoire was used in the study to follow responses to a trivalent subunit inactivated influenza vaccine. What the authors observed across the whole study: It was suggested by the authors that each seasonal influenza vaccination may recruit only a limited number of new T cells.

The material sequenced was PBMCs from blood, taken 4 to 6 days after vaccination. The clonotype comes from a man aged 45-65 years who received an inactivated influenza vaccine. Donor details come from another sample of the same person, matched by shared clones. Recombination linked TRBV10-3 to TRBJ2-7, and TRBD2 may be the D gene, going by 6 matching bases. The nucleotide sequence reads TGTGCCATCAGTGAGGGGCTAGCGAAATCCTACGAGCAGTACTTC. This gives the protein CAISEGLAKSYEQYF.